The present entry profiles one T cell receptor (beta chain) with its context. The V end was cut by 0 bases, the J end by 2 bases, with 11 bases between. Germline CDR1 and CDR2: SGHNT and YYREEE (reference sequence). This CDR3 has 15 residues. Patients got ipilimumab 1 mg/kg beginning 14 to 28 days post-transplant. Repertoires were generated with immunoSEQ multiplex PCR, while TCRdb's copy carries only in-frame clones and drops some. The sample includes about 25,000 clones, around 83% of them seen just once. This entry comes from a study of ipilimumab plus nivolumab after autologous stem cell transplantation.

V and J are TRBV5-4 and TRBJ1-2, with D possibly matching TRBD1 (5 bases). The input for sequencing was PBMCs, taken in a trial of ipilimumab plus nivolumab as post-transplant consolidation. The receptor was derived from a male donor with diffuse large B-cell lymphoma. The CDR3 loop reads CASSLAARANYGYTF. CDR3 DNA sequence: TGTGCCAGCAGCTTGGCTGCCAGGGCAAACTATGGCTACACCTTC.